Listed below are T cell receptor beta chains from one sample, sequenced in a study of blood T cells in healthy people across ages. TCRdb re-derived calls from the 5' RACE reads in MiXCR, one entry per CDR3 protein. The table records around 1.5 million distinct CDR3 sequences, roughly 32% of them present only once. The sample consisted of blood. Receptor source: a woman between 25 and 40 years old in good health. The CDR3 runs from the conserved cysteine through the conserved F or W. D genes are given only for firm matches. The listing skips clone size in some rows; elsewhere it reads once, few, many or a size class.

size: few; D: TRBD2; J: TRBJ2-5; V: TRBV30; CDR3: CAWKAGENLQETQYF; DNA: TGTGCCTGGAAGGCGGGGGAAAACCTCCAAGAGACCCAGTACTTC
size: -; D: -; J: TRBJ2-3; V: TRBV25-1; CDR3: CATGDYRRTDTQYF; DNA: TGTGCCACCGGAGACTACCGACGCACAGATACGCAGTATTTT
size: -; D: -; J: TRBJ1-4; V: TRBV25-1; CDR3: CASSGYRDWGEKLFF; DNA: TGTGCCAGCAGTGGGTACAGGGATTGGGGTGAAAAACTGTTTTTT
size: -; D: -; J: TRBJ1-6; V: TRBV4-1; CDR3: CASSQALGSPLHF; DNA: TGCGCCAGCAGCCAAGCCCTAGGTTCACCCCTCCACTTT
size: few; D: TRBD1; J: TRBJ1-3; V: TRBV7-9; CDR3: CASSKQGFTSGNTIYF; DNA: TGTGCCAGCAGTAAACAGGGGTTTACCTCTGGAAACACCATATATTTT
size: -; D: -; J: TRBJ2-2; V: TRBV12-3/TRBV12-4; CDR3: CASSLGFLTGELFF; DNA: TGTGCCAGCAGTTTGGGCTTTCTCACCGGGGAGCTGTTTTTT
size: few; D: -; J: TRBJ2-3; V: TRBV6-1; CDR3: CASPPLGQGGTDTQYF; DNA: TGTGCCAGCCCCCCCTTGGGGCAGGGGGGAACAGATACGCAGTATTTT
size: few; D: -; J: TRBJ2-7; V: TRBV3-1; CDR3: CASSQDGSGWREQYF; DNA: TGTGCCAGCAGCCAAGATGGTAGCGGTTGGCGCGAGCAGTACTTC
size: few; D: TRBD2; J: TRBJ2-1; V: TRBV9; CDR3: CASSVEGSGVDEQFF; DNA: TGTGCCAGCAGCGTAGAGGGTAGCGGGGTGGATGAGCAGTTCTTC
size: -; D: -; J: TRBJ2-3; V: TRBV2; CDR3: CASSYMGITDTQYF; DNA: TGTGCCAGCAGTTATATGGGGATTACAGATACGCAGTATTTT
size: -; D: -; J: TRBJ2-7; V: TRBV28; CDR3: CATQWENEQYF; DNA: TGTGCCACACAGTGGGAGAACGAGCAGTACTTC
size: few; D: TRBD2; J: TRBJ2-1; V: TRBV12-3/TRBV12-4; CDR3: CASSSRLAGESNEQFF; DNA: TGTGCCAGCAGCTCCCGACTAGCGGGAGAATCGAATGAGCAGTTCTTC
size: -; D: -; J: TRBJ2-1; V: TRBV20-1; CDR3: CSVGGGPFYNEQFF; DNA: TGCAGTGTAGGGGGGGGCCCCTTCTACAATGAGCAGTTCTTC
size: -; D: TRBD1; J: TRBJ1-5; V: TRBV7-8; CDR3: CASSPGTGESNQPQHF; DNA: TGTGCCAGCAGCCCCGGGACAGGGGAGAGCAATCAGCCCCAGCATTTT
size: many; D: -; J: TRBJ2-7; V: TRBV4-1; CDR3: CASSQEGTGGEQYF; DNA: TGCGCCAGCAGCCAAGAGGGAACAGGAGGGGAGCAGTACTTC
size: -; D: -; J: TRBJ2-7; V: TRBV5-6; CDR3: CASSLLLGGGTVEQYF; DNA: TGTGCCAGCAGCTTACTTCTCGGGGGAGGAACAGTCGAGCAGTACTTC
size: -; D: TRBD2; J: TRBJ2-5; V: TRBV4-2; CDR3: CASSQLLAGEETQYF; DNA: TGTGCCAGCAGCCAGCTACTAGCGGGGGAGGAGACCCAGTACTTC
size: few; D: -; J: TRBJ2-1; V: TRBV7-9; CDR3: CASSAGPLEQFF; DNA: TGTGCCAGCAGCGCAGGACCCCTGGAGCAGTTCTTC
size: few; D: -; J: TRBJ2-3; V: TRBV7-2; CDR3: CASSSRQPGGYTQYF; DNA: TGTGCCAGCAGCTCCCGACAGCCTGGGGGTTATACGCAGTATTTT
size: few; D: -; J: TRBJ1-4; V: TRBV12-3/TRBV12-4; CDR3: CASSPNRVPSEKLFF; DNA: TGTGCCAGCAGTCCAAACAGGGTTCCTAGTGAAAAACTGTTTTTT
size: -; D: TRBD1; J: TRBJ1-2; V: TRBV3-1; CDR3: CASSQGTGGSYGYTF; DNA: TGTGCCAGCAGCCAAGGGACAGGGGGCAGTTATGGCTACACCTTC
size: -; D: TRBD1; J: TRBJ2-4; V: TRBV5-1; CDR3: CASSRTGLGKNIQYF; DNA: TGCGCCAGCAGTCGGACAGGGTTGGGCAAAAACATTCAGTACTTC
size: few; D: -; J: TRBJ2-7; V: TRBV5-1; CDR3: CASSLARDSEQYF; DNA: TGCGCCAGCAGCTTGGCTCGGGATTCCGAGCAGTACTTC
size: -; D: TRBD2; J: TRBJ2-3; V: TRBV5-1; CDR3: CASSNQLAGVNGVTDTQYF; DNA: TGCGCCAGCAGCAACCAACTAGCGGGAGTTAACGGGGTCACAGATACGCAGTATTTT
size: few; D: TRBD1; J: TRBJ1-2; V: TRBV6-1; CDR3: CASRQGARGDGYTF; DNA: TGTGCCAGCAGACAGGGGGCACGAGGTGATGGCTACACCTTC
size: -; D: TRBD2; J: TRBJ2-7; V: TRBV4-1; CDR3: CASSQVGLEGGEQYF; DNA: TGCGCCAGCAGCCAAGTGGGACTAGAAGGCGGCGAGCAGTACTTC
size: -; D: -; J: TRBJ2-3; V: TRBV20-1; CDR3: CSPSGPHTDTQYF; DNA: TGCAGTCCATCGGGACCGCACACAGATACGCAGTATTTT
size: -; D: -; J: TRBJ2-3; V: TRBV29-1; CDR3: CGVAIDSTDTQYF; DNA: TGCGGCGTTGCTATAGACAGCACAGATACGCAGTATTTT
size: few; D: -; J: TRBJ2-3; V: TRBV20-1; CDR3: CSAREIGRGLGDTQYF; DNA: TGCAGTGCTAGAGAGATTGGACGCGGGCTAGGGGATACGCAGTATTTT
size: -; D: TRBD1; J: TRBJ2-1; V: TRBV20-1; CDR3: CSARVDRGFYNEQFF; DNA: TGCAGTGCTAGAGTGGACAGGGGGTTCTACAATGAGCAGTTCTTC
size: many; D: -; J: TRBJ2-6; V: TRBV29-1; CDR3: CSVARGAGANVLTF; DNA: TGCAGCGTGGCCAGAGGAGCTGGGGCCAACGTCCTGACTTTC
size: few; D: -; J: TRBJ2-2; V: TRBV20-1; CDR3: CSALDRNTGELFF; DNA: TGCAGTGCCTTGGACAGGAACACCGGGGAGCTGTTTTTT
size: few; D: TRBD1; J: TRBJ1-2; V: TRBV29-1; CDR3: CSVEDRGAYGYTF; DNA: TGCAGCGTTGAAGACAGGGGGGCCTATGGCTACACCTTC
size: -; D: TRBD2; J: TRBJ2-1; V: TRBV20-1; CDR3: CSARYQEREWRNEQFF; DNA: TGCAGTGCTAGATATCAGGAGCGGGAGTGGCGCAATGAGCAGTTCTTC
size: -; D: TRBD1; J: TRBJ2-3; V: TRBV5-5; CDR3: CASSLSGTASDTQYF; DNA: TGTGCCAGCAGCTTGTCTGGGACAGCCTCAGATACGCAGTATTTT
size: -; D: -; J: TRBJ2-2; V: TRBV20-1; CDR3: CSARMMPANTGELFF; DNA: TGCAGTGCTAGAATGATGCCCGCTAACACCGGGGAGCTGTTTTTT
size: few; D: TRBD1; J: TRBJ2-1; V: TRBV10-1; CDR3: CASSVTGTGEYNEQFF; DNA: TGCGCCAGCAGTGTGACCGGGACAGGGGAGTACAATGAGCAGTTCTTC
size: few; D: -; J: TRBJ1-5; V: TRBV6-1; CDR3: CASILYGGNQPQHF; DNA: TGTGCCAGCATCCTCTACGGGGGCAATCAGCCCCAGCATTTT
size: few; D: -; J: TRBJ2-7; V: TRBV28; CDR3: CASSFDGGGAYEQYF; DNA: TGTGCCAGCAGTTTCGATGGGGGCGGGGCCTACGAGCAGTACTTC
size: once; D: TRBD1; J: TRBJ1-1; V: TRBV20-1; CDR3: CSADSGTGIFPEAFF; DNA: TGCAGTGCTGACTCCGGGACAGGGATTTTCCCTGAAGCTTTCTTT
size: -; D: -; J: TRBJ2-3; V: TRBV5-1; CDR3: CASSFPRQAFTDTQYF; DNA: TGCGCCAGCAGCTTCCCGAGACAGGCCTTCACAGATACGCAGTATTTT
size: -; D: TRBD2; J: TRBJ2-1; V: TRBV2; CDR3: CASRSASGRENEQCF; DNA: TGTGCCAGCAGGTCGGCTAGCGGGAGAGAAAATGAGCAGTGCTTC
size: few; D: -; J: TRBJ2-7; V: TRBV6-1; CDR3: CAGGTHEQYF; DNA: TGTGCCGGAGGGACTCACGAGCAGTACTTC
size: once; D: -; J: TRBJ2-7; V: TRBV19; CDR3: CASSIGDRPSSYEQYF; DNA: TGTGCCAGTAGTATAGGGGACCGACCTTCCTCCTACGAGCAGTACTTC
size: few; D: TRBD2; J: TRBJ2-5; V: TRBV11-2; CDR3: CASSHIIAGQETQYF; DNA: TGTGCCAGCAGCCATATTATAGCGGGGCAAGAGACCCAGTACTTC
size: few; D: TRBD2; J: TRBJ2-3; V: TRBV24-1; CDR3: CATSDPLGRSTDTQYF; DNA: TGTGCCACCAGTGATCCGCTCGGGAGGTCTACAGATACGCAGTATTTT
size: -; D: -; J: TRBJ2-1; V: TRBV3-1; CDR3: CASSRGYDSYNEQFF; DNA: TGTGCCAGCAGCCGCGGATATGACTCCTACAATGAGCAGTTCTTC
size: -; D: -; J: TRBJ2-4; V: TRBV27; CDR3: CASSLTRGISIQYF; DNA: TGTGCCAGCAGTCTAACCCGGGGGATCAGCATTCAGTACTTC